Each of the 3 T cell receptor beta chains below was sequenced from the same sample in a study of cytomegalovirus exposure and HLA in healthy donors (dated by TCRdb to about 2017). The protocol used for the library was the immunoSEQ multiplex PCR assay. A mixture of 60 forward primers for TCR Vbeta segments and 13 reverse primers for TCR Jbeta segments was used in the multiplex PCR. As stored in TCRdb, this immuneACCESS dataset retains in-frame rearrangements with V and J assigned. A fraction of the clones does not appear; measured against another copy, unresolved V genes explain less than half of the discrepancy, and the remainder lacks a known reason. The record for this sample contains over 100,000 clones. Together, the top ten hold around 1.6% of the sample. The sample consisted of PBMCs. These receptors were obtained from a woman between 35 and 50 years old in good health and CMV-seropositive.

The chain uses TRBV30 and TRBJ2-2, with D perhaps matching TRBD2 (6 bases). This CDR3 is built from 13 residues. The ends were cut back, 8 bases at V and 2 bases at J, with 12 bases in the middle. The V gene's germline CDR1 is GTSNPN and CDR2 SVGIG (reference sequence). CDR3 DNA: TGTGCCCGCGCCGGGAGTAACACCGGGGAGCTGTTTTTT. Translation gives CARAGSNTGELFF.

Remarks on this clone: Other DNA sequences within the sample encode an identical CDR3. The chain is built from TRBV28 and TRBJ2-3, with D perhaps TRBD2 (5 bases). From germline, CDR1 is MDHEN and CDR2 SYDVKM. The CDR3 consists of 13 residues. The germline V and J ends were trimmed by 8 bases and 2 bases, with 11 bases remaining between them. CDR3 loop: CASWTPDTDTQYF. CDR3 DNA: TGTGCCAGCTGGACTCCCGACACAGATACGCAGTATTTT.

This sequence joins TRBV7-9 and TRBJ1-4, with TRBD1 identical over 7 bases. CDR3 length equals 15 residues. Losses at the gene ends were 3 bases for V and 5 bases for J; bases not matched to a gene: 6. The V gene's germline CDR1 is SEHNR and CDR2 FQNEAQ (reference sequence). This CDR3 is CASSLTGFSNEKLFF. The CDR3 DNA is TGTGCCAGCAGCTTGACAGGGTTTTCAAATGAAAAACTGTTTTTT.